This TCR beta chain was captured by sequencing in a study of beta chain features in type 1 diabetes. Study-level background: Taken together, all samples contributed more than 90,000,000 examined sorted cells.

Germline V gene data show CDR1 as SGHRS and CDR2 as YFSETQ. Trimming removed 4 bases from V and 1 base from J; junction bases left unmatched: 0. The CDR3 runs 15 residues. Study-wide results and limits: No resolution was reached here on whether HLA type influences TCRB rearrangement. Individuals with type 1 diabetes displayed fewer insertions and more deletions at VDJ junctions.

This clone was counted a few times. Its target is not known. Isolated RNA was reverse transcribed in full, so expressed TCRB transcripts were sequenced. The average output of naive, central memory and regulatory T cell samples was roughly 3.6 million reads. The assay was immunoSEQ multiplex PCR, and TCRdb's table has in-frame clones only and misses some. The sample includes almost 250,000 clones, roughly 14% of them seen just once. This receptor was taken from a woman aged 40 to 50 in good health. Source material: naive CD4+ T cells from blood. V gene TRBV5-1 combines with J gene TRBJ2-3; 13 bases match TRBD2. CDR3 sequence (DNA): TGCGCCAGCAGCGGACTAGCGGGGGGCACAGATACGCAGTATTTT. Encoded protein: CASSGLAGGTDTQYF.